This T cell receptor beta chain was sequenced in a study of blood T cell repertoires in COVID-19. Across the study: The United States, Italy and Spain provided the acute and convalescent COVID-19 samples. Sources were T cells, B-cell-depleted T cells, or PBMCs; the material itself was cDNA or gDNA.

This CDR3 contains 15 residues. V dropped 3 bases and J dropped 0 bases, with 15 bases sitting between them. CDR1 is DFQATT, CDR2 SNEGSKA, per germline (reference sequence). Under the authors' procedure: Estimated nucleated cell counts came from reference gene primer amplification. Measured with immunoSEQ multiplex PCR; TCRdb has only the in-frame clones, and not every one. V and J calls and clone size are copied from that table; D and trimming were computed from the DNA. The sample records about 290,000 clones, around 81% being singletons. Source material: peripheral blood. The V and J genes are TRBV20-1 and TRBJ2-7, with TRBD2 as a possible D gene (5 bases). This TCR was recovered from a woman aged 45-65 years with active or convalescent COVID-19. CDR3 sequence: CSASSLALSSYEQYF. In nucleotides, the CDR3 is TGCAGTGCTAGTTCGTTAGCGCTGAGCTCCTACGAGCAGTACTTC.